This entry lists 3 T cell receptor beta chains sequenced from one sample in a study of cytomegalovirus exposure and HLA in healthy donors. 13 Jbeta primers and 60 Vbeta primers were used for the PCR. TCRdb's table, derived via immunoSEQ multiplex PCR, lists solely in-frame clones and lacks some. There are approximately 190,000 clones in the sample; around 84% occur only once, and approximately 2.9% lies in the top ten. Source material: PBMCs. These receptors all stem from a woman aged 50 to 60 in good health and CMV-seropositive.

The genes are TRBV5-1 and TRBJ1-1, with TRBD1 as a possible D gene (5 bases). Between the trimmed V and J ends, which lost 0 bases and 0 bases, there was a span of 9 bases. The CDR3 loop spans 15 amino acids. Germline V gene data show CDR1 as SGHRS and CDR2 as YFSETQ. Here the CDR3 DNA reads TGCGCCAGCAGCTTGGCCCGACAGATGAACACTGAAGCTTTCTTT. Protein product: CASSLARQMNTEAFF.

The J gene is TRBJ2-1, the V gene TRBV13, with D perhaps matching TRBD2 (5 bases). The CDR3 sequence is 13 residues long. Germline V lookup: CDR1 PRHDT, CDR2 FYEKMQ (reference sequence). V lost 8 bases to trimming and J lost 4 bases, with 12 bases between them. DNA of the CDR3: TGTGCCAGCTACACAGCGGTTTACAATGAGCAGTTCTTC. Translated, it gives CASYTAVYNEQFF.

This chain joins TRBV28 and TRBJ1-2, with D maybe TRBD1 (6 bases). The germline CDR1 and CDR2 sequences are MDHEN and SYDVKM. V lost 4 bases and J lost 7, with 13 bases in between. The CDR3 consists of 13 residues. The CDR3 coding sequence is TGTGCCAGCAGTTATATACAGGGAACTGGCTACACCTTC. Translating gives CASSYIQGTGYTF.